Listed here is a single T cell receptor (beta chain). The entry originates in a study of blood T cell repertoires in COVID-19. Generated by immunoSEQ multiplex PCR, the TCRdb table keeps only in-frame clones and is missing some. The sample has roughly 220,000 clones, 86% seen once. The receptor was derived from a woman between 35 and 50 years old with acute COVID-19. The sequenced material came from PBMCs or T cells enriched from blood (not recorded which).

The CDR3 DNA follows: TGTGCCATCAAGGACAGCCCAAATGAAAAACTGTTTTTT. Encoded protein: CAIKDSPNEKLFF. J is TRBJ1-4 and V is TRBV10-3; weak D call: TRBD1 (6 bases). The CDR3 has 13 amino acids. Germline CDR1 and CDR2: ENHRY and SYGVKD. V was trimmed by 7 bases and J by 5 bases, leaving 11 bases between them.